Described below is a single T cell receptor beta chain sequence and its context. No antigen is known for it. This sample is part of a study of cytomegalovirus exposure and HLA in healthy donors. General study points: Reportedly, HLA-A and HLA-B alleles of most subjects were accurately predicted from TCR beta.

The V gene's germline CDR1 is SNHLY and CDR2 FYNNEI. V lost 7 bases and J 8 bases, leaving 14 bases between the germline ends. The length of the CDR3 is 12 residues. Use of 60 Vbeta and 13 Jbeta primers characterized the PCR. This table comes from immunoSEQ multiplex PCR, and its TCRdb copy is limited to in-frame clones, with some not included. The table has some 96,000 clones, 77% seen once. The sequenced sample was PBMCs. The receptor was isolated from a female donor in good health and CMV-seronegative. The V gene is TRBV2, the J gene TRBJ1-2; the D gene is possibly TRBD1 (6 bases). CDR3: CASTRGAWGYTF. DNA for the CDR3: TGTGCCAGCACTCGGGGGGCGTGGGGCTACACCTTC.